This T cell receptor (beta chain) was obtained from a study of cytomegalovirus exposure and HLA in healthy donors (dated by TCRdb to 2016 to 2017). Notes on the research overall: An earlier analysis of 587 of the donors reported 276 Gb of sequence data and 100 million to 130 million unique TCR beta sequences from roughly 180 million T cells. High-throughput TCR immunosequencing, statistical association of individual TCRs with disease status, and machine learning were combined to predict cytomegalovirus infection status. The number of donors typed differed by locus, with about 629-630 for A, B, C, DRB1 and DQB1, around 500 for DQA1, approximately 580 for DPA1, and over 400 for DPB1. An earlier analysis of some 500 of the donors used high-throughput TCR beta sequencing to judge whether each TCR beta V gene segment behaved as functional or pseudogenic. All discovery cohort repertoires had been generated using a single sequencing platform. Rather than using new phenotypic data, the later analysis identified candidate immune exposures from TCR beta sequences and from how often those sequences occurred across donors. The aim of the study was to test whether cataloging public T cell receptors could identify signatures of past pathogen exposure. An early release that covered more than 550 HLA-typed donors contained approximately 300 gigabases of sequencing data and approximately 85 million unique TCR sequences. A later genetic analysis used genome-wide SNP genotypes for about 65% of the 666 donors, treating that subset as a discovery cohort. HLA typing covered class I and class II loci at four-digit resolution. In addition to the first cohort of roughly 670 subjects, a separate validation cohort of 130 or so different subjects was used. Of the 300 to 500 genotyped donors, approximately 81% were placed in the genetic ancestry cluster associated with self-reported Caucasian donors. A later analysis re-examined previously published TCR beta repertoires from hundreds of donors and added high-resolution HLA genotyping to investigate patterns of TCR occurrence. Among about 410 genotyped donors of the cohort, an average of about 220,000 unique TCR beta nucleotide sequences was sequenced per donor, of which approximately 18% were non-productive. The study profiled the T cell repertoires of fewer than 850 subjects by immunosequencing and related them to cytomegalovirus serostatus. Several DR-DQ haplotypes were handled as single units for association and clustering, since linkage in the cohort was strong. Donor age, sex, ethnicity and CMV serostatus were collected together with the repertoire data. What the work shows at the level of the full study, not this receptor alone: Only TCR beta chains were sequenced in this cohort, and the absence of alpha or paired-chain data limited detectable features. Compared with equally common non-associated chains, HLA-associated TCR beta chains in a later analysis were more clonally expanded and had lower generation probabilities. Broadly in line with IMGT annotations, most TCR beta V segments showed up in productive rearrangements about 87% or about 30% of the time in an earlier analysis of under 700 of the donors. The study gave a list of about 160 TCR beta chains associated with cytomegalovirus. Because HLA typing was unavailable for some donors at each locus, only the typed subset was used in association tests. Correlated functional status among segregating V segments might be attributable to linkage disequilibrium, but an unknown experimental factor could not be ruled out. A further reported finding was that TCR beta sequences accurately predicted the HLA-A and HLA-B alleles for most subjects in the first cohort. According to a later analysis, most CMV-associated TCR beta chains appeared to be HLA-restricted, and the HLA associations seemed to be driven largely by CMV exposure. A later analysis reported that several top co-occurrence clusters appeared linked to parvovirus B19, influenza, CMV and Epstein-Barr virus. It was suggested by the authors that the approach could potentially be generalized to other disease states and immunological phenotypes. A later analysis found that TCR association rates varied across HLA loci, with DRB1 alleles showing the most associated TCRs and HLA-C alleles the fewest. Because the 87-base-pair reads could not distinguish some IMGT-functional V segments, including TRBV6-2 and TRBV6-3, those segments were excluded. A later analysis associated 17,000 or so TCR beta sequences with specific HLA alleles at a false discovery rate of 0.05. The presence/absence analyses assumed that sequencing depth was roughly uniform across donors, and that assumption may not be true. A few of the identified cytomegalovirus-associated TCR beta chains were confirmed in vitro to be specific for cytomegalovirus antigens. The earlier analysis of 587 of the donors excluded some 15 rarely observed V segments, including chromosome 9 orphons, because counts were too low. A later genetic analysis reported fewer N-insertions in productive TCRs among donors in an Asian-associated ancestry cluster than the approximately 700-donor mean. A later genetic analysis associated a missense DCLRE1C variant with V-gene and J-gene trimming of TCR beta chains, and an independent cohort replicated the association. For the cohort, immune exposure information was limited to CMV serostatus. The classifier was reported to diagnose cytomegalovirus status with high specificity and sensitivity in both the original and validation cohorts. Assigning TCR associations to individual alleles was difficult when HLA alleles, especially DR and DQ, strongly co-occurred. Most TCR sequences were seen in very few donors, while some public TCRs were found in many individuals. A cluster of highly shared sequence variants was judged likely to represent a technical artifact of the sequencing pipeline.

Relative to germline, V is missing 4 bases and J is missing 6 bases, with 8 bases of the junction outside any gene match. Including the terminal cysteine and phenylalanine, the CDR3 comprises 15 residues. Just the 45-base CDR3 DNA is kept, in frame starting at base 1. Reading the germline V gene (reference sequence) gives CDR1 LNHDA and CDR2 SQIVND. Library creation used the immunoSEQ multiplex PCR assay. For the multiplex PCR, a mixture combining 60 forward primers for TCR Vbeta segments and 13 reverse primers for TCR Jbeta segments was used. A multiplex PCR assay on genomic DNA amplified the CDR3 region of rearranged TCR beta genes. On the Illumina HiSeq System, the amplified TCR beta libraries were sequenced as 87-base-pair reads. The source study handled its data this way. In a later analysis, some 80 million unique TCR beta chains were counted across the roughly 670 repertoires, and about 9.9 million of these chains were shared by at least two donors. A nearest-neighbor algorithm error-corrected the raw reads and collapsed the reads into unique sequences, merging closely related sequences to remove PCR and sequencing errors. CDR3 sequences were aligned to IMGT reference sequences to assign V, D and J gene segments. For a sequence to be retained, a match of at least six nucleotides was required to both a V gene segment and a J gene segment. Rearrangements were classified as productive when the CDR3 lacked stop codons and remained in frame with V and J, and all other rearrangements were classified as non-productive. Following IMGT convention, CDR3 was defined as the stretch from the second conserved V-encoded cysteine to the conserved J-encoded phenylalanine. The earlier analysis of about 570 of the donors excluded any sequence lacking an unambiguous match to a single V gene segment. An earlier analysis of just under 600 of the donors called V segments functional above 56.7% productive rearrangements and segregating when the between-donor standard deviation exceeded 5%. To diagnose cytomegalovirus status from the catalog of TCR beta chain sequences, a statistical classification framework was built. V and J gene assignment, in a later analysis, came from comparing TCR nucleotide sequences with IMGT/GENE-DB human TR gene sequences. In a later analysis, CDR3 sequences and most-parsimonious VDJ recombination scenarios were assigned using the TCRdist pipeline. In a later analysis, each TCR beta chain was defined by its CDR3 amino acid sequence together with its V-gene family, and reads without a unique V-gene family were excluded. To address suspected cross-contamination and a sequencing artifact, a later analysis removed around 590 highly shared, low-generation-probability nucleotide sequences. In a later analysis, a clonal expansion index was calculated for each public chain from normalized within-repertoire ranks of inferred template counts. In a later analysis, generation probabilities were computed using a VDJ recombination model fitted to out-of-frame rearrangements, and the results were checked against IGoR. In a later analysis, TCR-TCR, TCR-HLA and TCR-CMV co-occurrence was scored with hypergeometric tests, and a repertoire-size bias correction was applied to TCR pairs. False discovery rates were estimated in a later analysis by permuting HLA or CMV assignments 20 times. In a later analysis, co-occurring TCRs were grouped with DBSCAN, and TCRdist sequence similarity was added when clustering was performed within HLA-allele-positive subsets. Co-occurrence clustering excluded repertoires with fewer than 30,000 or more than 120,000 public chains, plus five with anomalous nucleotide sharing. Imported from immuneACCESS, the table was reduced by TCRdb to in-frame sequences with V and J called. These copies leave out some clones; in studies compared against another copy, an unresolved V gene accounts for under half, and the cause of the remainder is not known. The DNA gave D and trimming, while V, J and clone size come from that table. The sample table contains 150,000 to 200,000 clones; only one count was recorded for 65% to 85% of them. The top ten constitute 1.3% of the sample.

The cohort was made up of 666 healthy bone marrow donors. Cohort members were all nominally healthy when sampled, although unrecorded immune exposures were likely present. The donor tested CMV seropositive and was one of the 289 seropositive cohort members. Each donor provided a peripheral blood sample, and peripheral blood mononuclear cells were used for TCR beta sequencing. The Qiagen DNeasy Blood Extraction Kit was used to extract genomic DNA from the blood cell samples. Regarding this clone: It has no known antigen specificity. No clone much larger than this one lies a single base away; base qualities are absent.

What was sequenced was PBMCs. The V gene is TRBV19 and the J gene is TRBJ1-5; 8 bases in the middle match TRBD1. The source of this sequence is a man aged 50 to 59 in good health and CMV-seropositive. The DNA reads TGTGCCAGTAGTAGCCGGACAGGGCACACTCAGCCCCAGCATTTT. This is translated as CASSSRTGHTQPQHF.